The next 30 T cell receptor beta chains were all read from a single sample in a study of blood T cell repertoires in COVID-19. TCRdb's table, derived via immunoSEQ multiplex PCR, lists solely in-frame clones and lacks some. The sample comprises 93,000 or so clones, around 90% of which are singletons, and under 4% rests with the top ten. The sample taken for sequencing was peripheral blood. Receptors were obtained from a man aged 50-60 years in a cohort sampled during active COVID-19.

This chain connects TRBV4-1 to TRBJ2-7; 9 nucleotides agree with TRBD2. The CDR3 has 18 amino acids. The junction had 11 bases not matched to a gene; V was cut back by 0 bases and J by 2 bases. The germline gives CDR1 MGHRA, CDR2 YSYEKL. DNA of the CDR3: TGCGCCAGCAGCCAAGAGCCCCTAGCGGCTAGCGGGGCCTACGAGCAGTACGTC. Residues: CASSQEPLAASGAYEQYV.

The chain carries TRBV15 and TRBJ1-4; D might be TRBD1 (5 bases). Germline CDR1 LNHNV, CDR2 YYDKDF (reference sequence). This CDR3 is 13 amino acids long. V lost 5 bases and J lost 6, with 10 bases in between. The CDR3 reads CATSWGVDEKLFF. As DNA, the CDR3 is TGTGCCACCAGCTGGGGGGTGGATGAAAAACTGTTTTTT.

The chain joins TRBV3-1 (or the pseudogene TRBV3-2) to TRBJ2-3, with 10 bases matching TRBD1. Trimming took 6 bases from V and 4 from J; bases not matched to a gene: 7. The CDR3 runs 15 residues. Looked up from germline, CDR1 is LGHDT and CDR2 is YNNKEL (reference sequence). The CDR3 coding sequence is TGTGCCAGCAGACGGACAGGGGGGTGGGCAGATACGCAGTATTTT. It encodes CASRRTGGWADTQYF.

CDR3 region: CASSLEGANGELFF. The CDR3, as DNA: TGCGCCAGCAGCTTGGAGGGGGCCAACGGGGAGCTGTTTTTT. The J gene is TRBJ2-2, the V gene TRBV5-1; 7 nucleotides match TRBD1. This CDR3 spans 14 amino acids. Losses at the gene ends were 0 bases for V and 7 bases for J; bases not matched to a gene: 3. Germline V gene sequence: CDR1 SGHRS, CDR2 YFSETQ.

The chain has TRBV19 and TRBJ2-5; D may be TRBD1 (6 bases). Germline V gene sequence: CDR1 LNHDA, CDR2 SQIVND (reference sequence). V gave up 7 bases and J gave up 2 bases, with 11 bases separating them. The CDR3 runs to 13 residues. Written as DNA, the CDR3 is TGTGCCAGTATCCACAGGGAGCAAGAGACCCAGTACTTC. This translates into CASIHREQETQYF.

The chain uses TRBV5-1 and TRBJ2-4; D is undetermined. Trimming took 1 base from V and 0 from J, leaving 8 bases between them. CDR1 and CDR2 (germline): SGHRS, YFSETQ. The CDR3 length is 15 residues. The DNA for the CDR3 is TGCGCCAGCAGCTTGCCGATAGAAGCCAAAAACATTCAGTACTTC. It is translated as CASSLPIEAKNIQYF.

The J gene is TRBJ1-4, the V gene TRBV18; D is ambiguous. Germline-derived CDR1 and CDR2 are KGHSH and LQKENI. The CDR3 covers 15 residues. Trimming removed 5 bases from V and 5 bases from J, with 15 bases in between. DNA of the CDR3: TGTGCCAGCTCAGCAATCCAGTTGGCCAATGAAAAACTGTTTTTT. Residues: CASSAIQLANEKLFF.

The chain couples TRBV5-6 to TRBJ2-7; TRBD1 aligns across 9 bases. The trim removed 4 bases at V and 0 bases at J, leaving 5 bases unmatched. Germline-derived CDR1 and CDR2 are SGHDT and YYEEEE. The CDR3 loop spans 15 amino acids. CDR3: CASSGTGRRSYEQYV. The CDR3 nucleotides are TGTGCCAGCAGCGGGACAGGGCGCCGCTCCTACGAGCAGTACGTC.

The chain carries TRBV28 and TRBJ2-1, with 7 bases fitting TRBD2. J lost 1 base, V lost 5 bases, and 14 bases had no gene match. Looked up from germline, CDR1 is MDHEN and CDR2 is SYDVKM. This CDR3 contains 18 residues. This chain's CDR3 is CASSLRVGGVGSYNEQFF. The CDR3 nucleotides read TGTGCCAGCAGTCTCCGAGTGGGGGGGGTTGGATCCTACAATGAGCAGTTCTTC. The variable domain in full, with the rest retrieved from reference TRBV28 and TRBJ2-1, is DVKVTQSSRYLVKRTGEKVFLECVQDMDHENMFWYRQDPGLGLRLIYFSYDVKMKEKGDIPEGYSVSREKKERFSLILESASTNQTSMYLCASSLRVGGVGSYNEQFFGPGTRLTVL.

The rearrangement joins TRBV7-2 to TRBJ2-1; 8 bases fit TRBD2. CDR1 and CDR2 (germline): SGHTA, FQGNSA. This CDR3 comprises 16 residues. V lost 2 bases to trimming and J lost 7 bases; unmatched junction nucleotides: 10. CDR3 protein: CASSLSGRGAQNEQFF. The DNA for the CDR3 is TGTGCCAGCAGCTTATCCGGGCGGGGGGCCCAGAATGAGCAGTTCTTC.

V is TRBV4-1 and J is TRBJ1-1; TRBD1 might be the D (5 bases). The CDR3 consists of 16 residues. Deletions cut 1 base from V and 1 base from J, with 13 bases between. Per the germline V gene, CDR1 is MGHRA and CDR2 is YSYEKL. The CDR3 protein is CASSQGPGRENTEAFF. CDR3 in DNA: TGCGCCAGCAGCCAAGGGCCAGGGCGGGAGAACACTGAAGCTTTCTTT.

The CDR3 nucleotides are TGTGCCAGCAGTTTTTCGGCAGGGCGACAAGAGACCCAGTACTTC. Protein product: CASSFSAGRQETQYF. The chain has TRBV27 and TRBJ2-5; TRBD1 is a possible D gene (5 bases). CDR1 is MNHEY and CDR2 is SMNVEV in the germline V gene (reference sequence). This CDR3 is built from 15 residues. V lost 3 bases, J lost 2 bases, and 13 bases lay in between.

The chain is built from TRBV19 and TRBJ2-1, with 7 bases identical to TRBD1. The CDR3 totals 15 residues. Germline trimming cut 5 bases from V and 8 bases from J; bases unmatched to any gene: 12. CDR1 is LNHDA, CDR2 SQIVND, per germline (reference sequence). CDR3 coding DNA: TGTGCCAGTAGTTCTCGAGGGGGCGGGTTGTATGAGCAGTTCTTC. It yields the protein CASSSRGGGLYEQFF.

The genes are TRBV4-3 and TRBJ1-3; the D is unclear. Germline V gene data show CDR1 as LGHNA and CDR2 as YSLEER. The CDR3 has 13 amino acids. V lost 0 bases and J lost 4, with 4 bases in between. CDR3 DNA: TGCGCCAGCAGCCAAGATCCGGGAAACACCATATATTTT. Translated, it gives CASSQDPGNTIYF.

The rearrangement joins TRBV6-1 to TRBJ1-3; weak D call: TRBD1 (6 bases). Per germline, CDR1 MNHNS and CDR2 SASEGT. CDR3 length: 15 amino acids. V was cut by 0 bases and J by 4 bases, with 10 bases left in between. CDR3 DNA: TGTGCCAGCAGTGAAGCTGCGGGGGGCGGAAACACCATATATTTT. The encoded protein is CASSEAAGGGNTIYF.

This rearrangement joins TRBV24-1 to TRBJ2-1; 8 nucleotides match TRBD1. The CDR3 contains 14 residues. V was pared by 7 bases and J by 5 bases, with 6 bases of the junction left unmatched. Germline V gene lookup returns CDR1 KGHDR and CDR2 SFDVKD. DNA for the CDR3: TGTGCCACCAGCGCCGGGACAGGCAACAATGAGCAGTTCTTC. This codes for CATSAGTGNNEQFF.

The chain uses TRBV28 and TRBJ1-4; 7 bases fit TRBD1. The germline V gene has CDR1 MDHEN and CDR2 SYDVKM. The V and J ends lost 5 bases and 12 bases, in that order; junction bases with no gene match: 12. The CDR3 is 14 amino acids. The CDR3 sequence is CASSTDYRGSELFF. In DNA form, the CDR3 reads TGTGCCAGCAGTACCGACTACAGGGGCTCAGAACTGTTTTTT.

The chain joins TRBV12-3 or TRBV12-4 to TRBJ1-2, with a tentative D call TRBD1 (6 bases). The CDR3 contains 13 residues. Trimming took off 4 bases at V and 2 bases at J, with 8 bases between the two ends. The CDR3 nucleotides read TGTGCCAGCAGTTCAACAGGGAACTATGGCTACACCTTC. This sequence encodes CASSSTGNYGYTF.

Here the CDR3 DNA reads TGTGCCAGCAGTCGAAGGCCGGGAGCACCCCTCCACTTT. It is translated as CASSRRPGAPLHF. V and J are TRBV27 and TRBJ1-6; D remains unclear. The V end lost 5 bases, the J end lost 11 bases, and 13 bases lay between the germline ends. This CDR3 has 13 residues. Germline V CDR1 and CDR2: MNHEY, SMNVEV (reference sequence).

Only one count was recorded for this clone. The V call is TRBV5-4, the J call TRBJ1-1, with 8 bases matching TRBD1. Trimming at V came to 2 bases and at J to 0 bases, leaving 3 bases not matched to a gene. This CDR3 is built from 15 residues. CDR1 and CDR2 from the germline V gene are SGHNT and YYREEE (reference sequence). The CDR3 coding sequence is TGTGCCAGCAGCTTAAGGACAGGGATGAACACTGAAGCTTTCTTT. This translates into CASSLRTGMNTEAFF.

This clone was recorded a few times. In DNA form, the CDR3 reads TGTGCCAGTCGAGGGGGACAGGGTTCCAGTCAGCCCCAGCATTTT. Translation gives CASRGGQGSSQPQHF. This sequence joins TRBV19 and TRBJ1-5; 9 nucleotides line up with TRBD1. This CDR3 contains 15 residues. J lost 6 bases, V lost 8 bases, and 11 bases had no gene match. From germline, CDR1 is LNHDA and CDR2 SQIVND (reference sequence).

The chain links TRBV5-5 to TRBJ2-7, with 9 bases that match TRBD1. Germline CDR1 SGHKS, CDR2 YYEKEE (reference sequence). The CDR3 covers 15 residues. V dropped 4 bases and J dropped 3; count of bases not matched to a gene: 8. The CDR3 reads CASSIGQGSNYEQYV. In DNA, the CDR3 is TGTGCCAGCAGCATAGGACAGGGGTCAAACTACGAGCAGTACGTC.

The genes are TRBV6-2 or TRBV6-3 and TRBJ2-5, with 7 bases matching TRBD2. CDR3 size: 15 residues. Germline V CDR1 and CDR2: MNHEY, SVGEGT. The V and J ends lost 4 bases and 5 bases, in that order; junction bases with no gene match: 10. The CDR3 DNA is TGTGCCAGCAGTTGGGGTACTGGGGGGGGTGAGACCCAGTACTTC. Its translation is CASSWGTGGGETQYF.

This rearrangement joins TRBV5-1 to TRBJ2-5; TRBD2 might be the D (6 bases). This CDR3 is 14 amino acids long. Germline V gene lookup returns CDR1 SGHRS and CDR2 YFSETQ. V was pared by 2 bases and J by 4 bases, with 12 bases between. In DNA form, the CDR3 reads TGCGCCAGCAGCTTCGCGCGGGGCCGAGAGACCCAGTACTTC. This gives the protein CASSFARGRETQYF.

The chain uses TRBV7-6 and TRBJ2-2; no definite D call. The CDR3 spans 14 residues. Germline V gene data show CDR1 as SGHVS and CDR2 as FNYEAQ. V was clipped by 3 bases and J by 7 bases, with 12 bases between them. The CDR3 region has the DNA TGTGCCAGCAGCTTGTTTGAGGCAAGCGGGGAGCTGTTTTTT. Protein sequence: CASSLFEASGELFF.

V gene TRBV5-8 combines with J gene TRBJ1-1; 8 bases align to TRBD1. Losses at the gene ends were 4 bases for V and 5 bases for J; bases not matched to a gene: 16. Germline CDR1 is SGHTS and CDR2 is YDEGEE. CDR3 length: 17 residues. Here the CDR3 DNA reads TGTGCCAGCAGCGCAGACAGGGGTGGAGAAGTATGGACTGAAGCTTTCTTT. It yields the protein CASSADRGGEVWTEAFF.

The J gene is TRBJ2-2, the V gene TRBV7-6; weak D call: TRBD1 (6 bases). Trimming shortened V by 5 bases and J by 4 bases, and 17 bases separated the two germline ends. This CDR3 contains 16 residues. Per germline, CDR1 SGHVS and CDR2 FNYEAQ. DNA of the CDR3: TGTGCCAGCAGCCTCGTAATAGGGACACCCACCGGGGAGCTGTTTTTT. Translation: CASSLVIGTPTGELFF.

The chain joins TRBV27 to TRBJ1-5; D gene unclear. The CDR3 sequence is 16 residues long. V was pared by 5 bases and J by 3 bases, with 17 bases between. Germline assignment: CDR1 MNHEY and CDR2 SMNVEV (reference sequence). The DNA for the CDR3 is TGTGCCAGCAGTCGAAACAGAGGAGGGAACAATCAGCCCCAGCATTTT. This codes for CASSRNRGGNNQPQHF.

The V gene is TRBV7-9, the J gene TRBJ2-3; tentative D call: TRBD2 (5 bases). V was shortened by 5 bases and J by 0 bases, with 15 bases between the two germline ends. Germline-derived CDR1 and CDR2 are SEHNR and FQNEAQ (reference sequence). The CDR3 runs to 16 residues. The CDR3 here is CASSPKEVASTDTQYF. In nucleotides, the CDR3 is TGTGCCAGCAGCCCGAAGGAGGTTGCTAGCACAGATACGCAGTATTTT.

This clone was found once. V gene TRBV19 combines with J gene TRBJ1-1; a weak D match, TRBD1 (5 bases). CDR3 length equals 14 residues. Germline values: CDR1 LNHDA, CDR2 SQIVND (reference sequence). Trimming stripped 4 bases from V and 1 base from J, with 10 bases between. CDR3 nucleotide sequence: TGTGCCAGTAGTACCCCAGGGCGGAACACTGAAGCTTTCTTT. It is translated as CASSTPGRNTEAFF.